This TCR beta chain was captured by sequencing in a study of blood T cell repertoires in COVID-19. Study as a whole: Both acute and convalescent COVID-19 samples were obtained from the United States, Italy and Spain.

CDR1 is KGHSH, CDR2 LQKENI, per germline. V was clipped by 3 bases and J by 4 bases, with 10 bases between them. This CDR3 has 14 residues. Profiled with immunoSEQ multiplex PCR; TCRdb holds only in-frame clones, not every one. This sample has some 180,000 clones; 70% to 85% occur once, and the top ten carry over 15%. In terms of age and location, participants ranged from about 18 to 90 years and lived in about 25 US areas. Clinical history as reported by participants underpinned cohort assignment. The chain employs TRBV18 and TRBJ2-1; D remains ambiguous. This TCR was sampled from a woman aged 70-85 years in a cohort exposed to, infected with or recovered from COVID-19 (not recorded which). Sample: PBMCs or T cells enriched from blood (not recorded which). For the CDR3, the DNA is TGTGCCAGCTCACCTTCTGTGTCTTACAATGAGCAGTTCTTC. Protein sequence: CASSPSVSYNEQFF.